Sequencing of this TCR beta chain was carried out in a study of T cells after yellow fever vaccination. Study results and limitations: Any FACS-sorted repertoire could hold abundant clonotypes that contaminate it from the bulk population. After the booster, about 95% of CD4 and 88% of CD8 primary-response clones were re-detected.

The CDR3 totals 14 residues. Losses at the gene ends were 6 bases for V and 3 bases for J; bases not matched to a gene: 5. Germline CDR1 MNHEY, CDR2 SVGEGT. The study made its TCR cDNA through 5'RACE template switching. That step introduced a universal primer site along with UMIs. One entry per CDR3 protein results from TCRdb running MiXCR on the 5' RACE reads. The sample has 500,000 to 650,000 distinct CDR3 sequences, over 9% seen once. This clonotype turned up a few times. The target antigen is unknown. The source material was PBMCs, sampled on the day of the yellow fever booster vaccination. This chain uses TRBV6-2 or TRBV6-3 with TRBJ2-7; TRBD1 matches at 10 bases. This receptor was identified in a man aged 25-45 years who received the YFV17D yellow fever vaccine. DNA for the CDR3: TGTGCCAGCAGAGCCGGGACAGGGGTCTACGAGCAGTACTTC. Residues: CASRAGTGVYEQYF.